This T cell receptor beta chain was captured in a study of T cells after yellow fever vaccination. Study-wide results and caveats: A secondary response was less intense yet reached its peak sooner, at day 5 versus 15.

The germline CDR1 and CDR2 sequences are LNHNV and YYDKDF (reference sequence). There are 16 residues in the CDR3. V lost 3 bases to trimming and J lost 3 bases, with 15 bases between them. TCRdb fed the 5' RACE reads into MiXCR, producing one record per CDR3 protein. Among tens of thousands of distinct CDR3 sequences listed, more than 5.5% were seen once. This clonotype appeared a few times. Its antigen remains unknown. This clonotype originated in a man younger than 35 who received the YFV17D yellow fever vaccine. The starting material was CD8+ T cells sorted from PBMCs, obtained less than 6 days after the first yellow fever vaccination. The V call is TRBV15, the J call TRBJ2-1; either TRBD1 or TRBD2 may supply D (6 bases each). CDR3 DNA sequence: TGTGCCACCAGCAGCATAGGGGGGATCTTCTACAATGAGCAGTTCTTC. It yields the protein CATSSIGGIFYNEQFF.